This entry features one T cell receptor (beta chain) sequence. CDR1 is MNHNS, CDR2 SASEGT, per germline. CDR3 length equals 15 residues. Trimming shortened V by 1 base and J by 8 bases, and 15 bases separated the two germline ends. TCRdb's table, derived via immunoSEQ multiplex PCR, lists solely in-frame clones and lacks some. The data hold about 43,000 clones, with about 85% observed a single time. This entry comes from a study of blood T cell repertoires in COVID-19. In the study overall: COVID-19 samples, acute and convalescent, were from the United States, Italy and Spain. The cDNA or gDNA used as material had been derived from T cells, B-cell-depleted T cells, or PBMCs.

The chain combines TRBV6-1 with TRBJ1-3; perhaps TRBD1 as D (6 bases). Sample: peripheral blood. The TCR was taken from a woman of 80 years or more with active COVID-19. The CDR3 DNA sequence: TGTGCCAGCAGTGAAGTTACTGGGGAGGGGGACACCATATATTTT. It yields the protein CASSEVTGEGDTIYF.